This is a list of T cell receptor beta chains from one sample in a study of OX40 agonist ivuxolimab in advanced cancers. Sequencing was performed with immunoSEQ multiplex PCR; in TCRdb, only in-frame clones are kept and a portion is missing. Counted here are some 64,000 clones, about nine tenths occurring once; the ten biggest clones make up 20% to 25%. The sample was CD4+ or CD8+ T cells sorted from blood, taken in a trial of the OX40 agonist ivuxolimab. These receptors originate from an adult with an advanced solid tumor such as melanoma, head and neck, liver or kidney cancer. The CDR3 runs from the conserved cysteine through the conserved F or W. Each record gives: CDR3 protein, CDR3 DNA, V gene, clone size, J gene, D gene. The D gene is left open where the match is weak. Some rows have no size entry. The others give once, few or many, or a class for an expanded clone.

CASSLNPGVTAGGANVLTF | TGTGCCAGCAGCTTGAACCCGGGCGTAACTGCAGGGGGGGCCAACGTCCTGACTTTC | TRBV7-6 | NA | TRBJ2-6 | NA
CSVDWYNEQFF | TGCAGCGTTGATTGGTACAATGAGCAGTTCTTC | TRBV29-1 | NA | TRBJ2-1 | NA
CASSTKDRAFGQPQHF | TGTGCCAGTAGTACAAAGGACAGGGCTTTTGGGCAGCCCCAGCATTTT | TRBV19 | NA | TRBJ1-5 | TRBD1
CASSIVTGALNEQFF | TGTGCCAGTAGTATTGTGACGGGAGCTTTAAATGAGCAGTTCTTC | TRBV19 | NA | TRBJ2-1 | NA
CASTPGLGTYNEQFF | TGTGCCAGCACCCCGGGACTAGGGACCTACAATGAGCAGTTCTTC | TRBV27 | NA | TRBJ2-1 | TRBD2
CASSFRPGFLQETQYF | TGTGCCAGCAGCTTTAGGCCGGGGTTTCTTCAAGAGACCCAGTACTTC | TRBV5-8 | NA | TRBJ2-5 | NA
CSVEVGTVDEQYF | TGCAGCGTTGAAGTAGGCACAGTGGACGAGCAGTACTTC | TRBV29-1 | NA | TRBJ2-7 | NA
CASSLVGTAEQFF | TGTGCCAGCAGCTTAGTGGGGACTGCTGAGCAGTTCTTC | TRBV7-9 | once | TRBJ2-1 | NA
CAISDSRGVEETQYF | TGTGCCATCAGTGACTCCCGAGGGGTTGAAGAGACCCAGTACTTC | TRBV10-3 | NA | TRBJ2-5 | NA
CASRLAGGPNEQFF | TGTGCCAGCAGATTAGCGGGAGGGCCCAATGAGCAGTTCTTC | TRBV6-6 | NA | TRBJ2-1 | TRBD2
CASSDPGLAGATDTQYF | TGTGCCAGCAGCGACCCGGGACTAGCGGGGGCCACAGATACGCAGTATTTT | TRBV2 | NA | TRBJ2-3 | TRBD2
CASSVDQLAASYEQYF | TGTGCCAGCAGCGTAGACCAGCTAGCGGCATCCTACGAGCAGTACTTC | TRBV9 | once | TRBJ2-7 | TRBD2
CASSLISTDTQYF | TGTGCCAGCAGCTTAATATCCACAGATACGCAGTATTTT | TRBV7-3 | once | TRBJ2-3 | NA
CASSSPSGRNEQFF | TGTGCCAGCAGTAGCCCTAGCGGGAGAAATGAGCAGTTCTTC | TRBV9 | NA | TRBJ2-1 | TRBD2
CASSSQQVSYEQYF | TGTGCCAGCAGTTCCCAACAGGTCTCCTACGAGCAGTACTTC | TRBV28 | NA | TRBJ2-7 | NA
CASSQGAGGNTIYF | TGCGCCAGCAGCCAGGGGGCTGGTGGAAACACCATATATTTT | TRBV4-1 | medium-sized | TRBJ1-3 | NA
CASSPSALDQETQYF | TGTGCCAGCAGTCCCTCAGCCCTAGACCAAGAGACCCAGTACTTC | TRBV6-5 | NA | TRBJ2-5 | NA
CATSSPGQGDYGYTF | TGTGCCACCTCATCGCCGGGACAGGGTGACTATGGCTACACCTTC | TRBV15 | once | TRBJ1-2 | TRBD1
CASSLYLGYEQYF | TGTGCCAGCAGCTTGTATCTCGGCTACGAGCAGTACTTC | TRBV5-5 | NA | TRBJ2-7 | NA
CASSSSRLEFVHGYTF | TGTGCCAGCAGCTCTTCTCGGTTAGAATTTGTGCATGGCTACACCTTC | TRBV7-9 | NA | TRBJ1-2 | NA
CASSLFGGRTYEQYF | TGTGCCAGCAGTTTATTTGGGGGGCGCACCTACGAGCAGTACTTC | TRBV5-6 | NA | TRBJ2-7 | NA
CASSQEAAEYNEQFF | TGCGCCAGCAGCCAAGAAGCCGCGGAATACAATGAGCAGTTCTTC | TRBV4-3 | NA | TRBJ2-1 | NA
CASSSTAHNEQFF | TGTGCCAGCAGTTCGACGGCCCACAATGAGCAGTTCTTC | TRBV7-9 | NA | TRBJ2-1 | NA
CASSSGPASGRTSTDTQYF | TGTGCCAGCAGCTCGGGGCCCGCTAGCGGGAGGACTAGCACAGATACGCAGTATTTT | TRBV5-6 | NA | TRBJ2-3 | TRBD2
CASSYYSGDSDTQYF | TGTGCCAGCAGTTACTACTCGGGAGACTCAGATACGCAGTATTTT | TRBV6-5 | NA | TRBJ2-3 | NA
CASRRTAGGDYTF | TGTGCCAGCAGGAGGACGGCAGGGGGAGACTACACCTTC | TRBV25-1 | NA | TRBJ1-2 | TRBD1
CASIRGVTGELFF | TGTGCCAGCATCCGGGGGGTCACCGGGGAGCTGTTTTTT | TRBV7-8 | NA | TRBJ2-2 | TRBD2
CASTAPRLAYEQYF | TGTGCCAGCACCGCCCCCAGATTAGCCTACGAGCAGTACTTC | TRBV28 | NA | TRBJ2-7 | NA
CASSPRTRPPQSF | TGTGCCAGCAGCCCGCGGACGCGTCCGCCTCAATCCTTC | TRBV13 | NA | TRBJ1-2 | NA
CASSFASPDTQYF | TGTGCCAGCAGTTTTGCTAGTCCAGATACGCAGTATTTT | TRBV27 | NA | TRBJ2-3 | NA
CASSSLQGRPEAFF | TGTGCCAGCAGTTCACTACAGGGGAGGCCTGAAGCTTTCTTT | TRBV28 | NA | TRBJ1-1 | TRBD1
CATSRVGGGTGELFF | TGTGCCACCAGCAGAGTGGGAGGCGGCACCGGGGAGCTGTTTTTT | TRBV15 | NA | TRBJ2-2 | NA
CASSTAFWGQPQHF | TGTGCCAGCAGCACGGCCTTCTGGGGGCAGCCCCAGCATTTT | TRBV5-8 | NA | TRBJ1-5 | NA
CASSYTGESTDTQYF | TGTGCCAGCAGTTACACGGGAGAGAGTACAGATACGCAGTATTTT | TRBV6-6 | NA | TRBJ2-3 | NA
CASSLDVASSYEQYF | TGTGCCAGCAGCTTAGATGTGGCGAGCTCCTACGAGCAGTACTTC | TRBV7-2 | NA | TRBJ2-7 | NA
CASSLGTLNNEQFF | TGTGCCAGTAGTCTAGGGACTCTAAACAATGAGCAGTTCTTC | TRBV19 | NA | TRBJ2-1 | NA
CAWILHPGTGDYTEAFF | TGTGCCTGGATCTTGCACCCCGGGACAGGGGATTACACTGAAGCTTTCTTT | TRBV30 | NA | TRBJ1-1 | TRBD1
CASRPPGTRTYSEAFF | TGTGCCAGTAGGCCCCCCGGGACACGAACATACTCTGAAGCTTTCTTT | TRBV19 | NA | TRBJ1-1 | NA
CASGPGPAYEQYF | TGTGCTAGTGGACCGGGACCCGCCTACGAGCAGTACTTC | TRBV12-5 | NA | TRBJ2-7 | NA
CASSVEGGSTDTQYF | TGTGCCAGCAGCGTAGAGGGGGGCAGCACAGATACGCAGTATTTT | TRBV9 | NA | TRBJ2-3 | NA
CASSQGPLSTGEQYF | TGCGCCAGCAGCCAAGGGCCTCTCTCCACCGGCGAGCAGTACTTC | TRBV4-3 | NA | TRBJ2-7 | NA
CASSPSAGYEQFF | TGTGCCAGCAGCCCCTCGGCGGGGTATGAGCAGTTCTTC | TRBV5-4 | NA | TRBJ2-1 | NA
CASSYSRGRQETQYF | TGTGCCAGCAGTTACTCTCGTGGGCGTCAAGAGACCCAGTACTTC | TRBV6-5 | NA | TRBJ2-5 | NA
CASSNTRGPRQPQHF | TGTGCCAGCAGCAACACCAGGGGGCCACGTCAGCCCCAGCATTTT | TRBV21-1 | NA | TRBJ1-5 | NA
CASSLAGPSYGYTF | TGTGCCAGCAGTTTAGCAGGGCCCTCCTATGGCTACACCTTC | TRBV27 | NA | TRBJ1-2 | NA
CASSYGSYPRDTQYF | TGTGCCAGCAGTTACGGGTCTTACCCGAGGGATACGCAGTATTTT | TRBV6-5 | NA | TRBJ2-3 | NA
CASSTPGQKNTGELFF | TGTGCCAGCAGCACTCCGGGACAGAAAAACACCGGGGAGCTGTTTTTT | TRBV7-2 | NA | TRBJ2-2 | TRBD1
CASSWIGRASNEQYF | TGTGCCAGCAGTTGGATCGGGAGGGCCTCCAACGAGCAGTACTTC | TRBV27 | NA | TRBJ2-7 | TRBD2